Listed here is a single T cell receptor (beta chain). Its antigen is unidentified. Whole blood that had not undergone T cell sorting provided the isolated total RNA. Nested amplification of TCRalpha and TCRbeta cDNA involved two PCRs of around 15 and 10 cycles. TCRdb re-analyzed the 5' RACE reads; it lists each CDR3 protein once, without DNA. Its table records approximately 400,000 distinct CDR3 sequences. The sample originates from a study of monozygotic twins with inflammatory bowel disease. In germline, CDR1 is MNHEY, CDR2 SMNVEV (reference sequence). This CDR3 spans 14 amino acids. Study conclusions and caveats: IBD patients showed reduced TCRbeta diversity (inverse Simpson) versus healthy co-twins.

The TCR originated in a human donor with ulcerative colitis or Crohn's disease, or a healthy co-twin of an affected twin (not recorded which). The rearrangement links TRBV27 to TRBJ1-2; no DNA is available, so the TRBD1 call from TCRdb remains unchecked. Material for sequencing was blood. The CDR3 is CASSEGQGLRGYTF.